A single sample gave rise to the 2 T cell receptor beta chains below, sequenced in a study of PD-L1 blockade in urothelial cancer. The protocol was immunoSEQ multiplex PCR, while the TCRdb copy is restricted to in-frame clones and leaves out a portion. The sample lists 35,000 to 45,000 clones, 70% to 90% seen once, with about 25% in the top ten. Time point specified: pretreatment peripheral blood. Sequenced material: PBMCs, taken around atezolizumab (anti-PD-L1) treatment. The origin of the receptors is a donor over 35 with urothelial cancer.

J is TRBJ1-3 and V is TRBV28, with unresolved D. The CDR3 has 16 residues. From germline, CDR1 is MDHEN and CDR2 SYDVKM. V was clipped by 3 bases and J by 0 bases, with 12 bases between them. The CDR3 protein is CASSFNGRSSGNTIYF. For the CDR3, the DNA is TGTGCCAGCAGTTTTAATGGGAGGAGCTCTGGAAACACCATATATTTT. The whole variable domain, filled in from reference TRBV28 and TRBJ1-3, reads DVKVTQSSRYLVKRTGEKVFLECVQDMDHENMFWYRQDPGLGLRLIYFSYDVKMKEKGDIPEGYSVSREKKERFSLILESASTNQTSMYLCASSFNGRSSGNTIYFGEGSWLTVV.

The chain is built from TRBV28 and TRBJ2-2; D is perhaps TRBD2 (5 bases). The length of the CDR3 is 15 residues. Germline V lookup: CDR1 MDHEN, CDR2 SYDVKM. Trimming cost V 7 bases and J 4 bases, with 16 bases left between them. The CDR3 DNA follows: TGTGCCAGCACTGCGGGCGCGGCAGGCACCGGGGAGCTGTTTTTT. Its translation: CASTAGAAGTGELFF.